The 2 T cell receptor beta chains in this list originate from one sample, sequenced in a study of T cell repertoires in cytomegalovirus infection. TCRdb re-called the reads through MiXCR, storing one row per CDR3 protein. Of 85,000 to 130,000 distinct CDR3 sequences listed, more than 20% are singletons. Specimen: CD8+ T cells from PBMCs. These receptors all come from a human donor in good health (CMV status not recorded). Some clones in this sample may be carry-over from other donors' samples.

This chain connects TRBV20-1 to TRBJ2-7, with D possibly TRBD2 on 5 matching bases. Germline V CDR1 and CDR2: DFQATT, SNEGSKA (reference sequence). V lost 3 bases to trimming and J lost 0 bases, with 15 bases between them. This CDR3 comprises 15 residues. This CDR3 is CSASSLATSSYEQYF. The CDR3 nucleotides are TGCAGTGCTAGTTCTCTAGCCACAAGCTCCTACGAGCAGTACTTC.

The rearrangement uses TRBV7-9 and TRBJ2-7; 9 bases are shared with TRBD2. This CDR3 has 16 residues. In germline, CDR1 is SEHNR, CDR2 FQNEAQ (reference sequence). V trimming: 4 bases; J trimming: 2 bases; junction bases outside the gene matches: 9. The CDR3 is CASSSVAGVFPYEQYF. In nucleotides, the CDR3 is TGTGCCAGCAGCTCGGTAGCGGGAGTTTTTCCCTACGAGCAGTACTTC.